This T cell receptor beta chain was sequenced in a study of T cell changes during pregnancy in multiple sclerosis (dated by TCRdb to between 2017 and 2020). For the wider study: The study looked at changes in the T cell repertoire across pregnancy in women with multiple sclerosis.

To prepare the library, the immunoSEQ multiplex PCR assay was applied. Imported from immuneACCESS, the table was reduced by TCRdb to in-frame sequences with V and J called. These copies leave out some clones; in studies compared against another copy, an unresolved V gene accounts for under half, and the cause of the remainder is not known. This sample is represented by approximately 69,000 clones; approximately 94% of them were singletons. Jointly, the top ten make up 0.58% of the sample. The CDR3 sequence holds 14 residues, the cysteine and phenylalanine included. The only DNA kept is the CDR3, 42 bases in frame from the first base. In the germline V gene, CDR1 corresponds to SNHLY and CDR2 to FYNNEI. V gives up 4 bases and J gives up 2 bases, and the segment between their germline ends measures 12 bases. This clone was seen a single time. The antigen it binds to is not known. Per-base quality was not reported, and no clone a single base away is much larger than it.

Recombination joined TRBV2 with TRBJ2-7; the D gene is perhaps TRBD1, from 5 matching bases. Here the sequenced sample was peripheral blood, taken in the third trimester of pregnancy. The origin of this receptor is a female donor with multiple sclerosis, enrolled in a pregnancy study. CDR3 reads: CASSGPGLTYEQYF. The sequenced DNA: TGTGCCAGCAGTGGGCCAGGGCTTACCTACGAGCAGTACTTC.